This T cell receptor beta chain was obtained from a study of blood T cell repertoires in COVID-19. Overall study: In each case, the material was cDNA or gDNA derived from T cells, B-cell-depleted T cells, or PBMCs.

This CDR3 has 13 amino acids. Germline CDR1 reads LGHDT; CDR2 reads YNNKEL (reference sequence). Trimming pared 3 bases from V and 2 bases from J, leaving 4 bases between. TCRdb's copy holds only in-frame clones and misses some; the assay was immunoSEQ multiplex PCR. The data show approximately 200,000 clones, 86% seen once. Comment on this clone: This CDR3 is also generated by other DNA sequences in the sample.

This study enrolled people aged about 18 to 100 from about 24 US geographic areas. V and J are TRBV3-1 (or the pseudogene TRBV3-2) and TRBJ2-2, with unresolved D. The sample consisted of PBMCs or T cells enriched from blood (not recorded which). The sequence was obtained from a woman aged 25 to 45 who had recovered from COVID-19. In DNA, the CDR3 is TGTGCCAGCAGCCACCTTAACACCGGGGAGCTGTTTTTT. Protein product: CASSHLNTGELFF.